This T cell receptor (beta chain) was captured in a study of early T cells in non-severe SARS-CoV-2 infection. Study as a whole: Whole-blood bulk RNA, unsorted, was sequenced, and chains were unpaired.

Comments on this clonotype: What it binds is unknown.

Study outcomes and limitations: Using VDJdb, the matching emphasized anti-spike CD8 responses while missing private and CD4 specificities.

Unique molecular identifiers tagged individual cDNA molecules. TCRdb reprocessed the 5' RACE reads via MiXCR and lists one record per CDR3 protein. The data contain tens of thousands of distinct CDR3 sequences, 13% of them seen just once; the ten biggest clones take up around 4.5%. This CDR3 region has 15 residues. V dropped 5 bases and J dropped 0 bases, with 11 bases sitting between them. This clonotype originated in an adult who was a healthcare worker with PCR-confirmed SARS-CoV-2 infection or an uninfected control (not recorded which). The chain carries TRBV12-3 or TRBV12-4 and TRBJ2-1, with a weak D call TRBD1 (5 bases). Sequencing input: whole blood. The CDR3 DNA sequence: TGTGCCAGCAGTCAAGACAGTAGCTCCTACAATGAGCAGTTCTTC. Protein: CASSQDSSSYNEQFF.